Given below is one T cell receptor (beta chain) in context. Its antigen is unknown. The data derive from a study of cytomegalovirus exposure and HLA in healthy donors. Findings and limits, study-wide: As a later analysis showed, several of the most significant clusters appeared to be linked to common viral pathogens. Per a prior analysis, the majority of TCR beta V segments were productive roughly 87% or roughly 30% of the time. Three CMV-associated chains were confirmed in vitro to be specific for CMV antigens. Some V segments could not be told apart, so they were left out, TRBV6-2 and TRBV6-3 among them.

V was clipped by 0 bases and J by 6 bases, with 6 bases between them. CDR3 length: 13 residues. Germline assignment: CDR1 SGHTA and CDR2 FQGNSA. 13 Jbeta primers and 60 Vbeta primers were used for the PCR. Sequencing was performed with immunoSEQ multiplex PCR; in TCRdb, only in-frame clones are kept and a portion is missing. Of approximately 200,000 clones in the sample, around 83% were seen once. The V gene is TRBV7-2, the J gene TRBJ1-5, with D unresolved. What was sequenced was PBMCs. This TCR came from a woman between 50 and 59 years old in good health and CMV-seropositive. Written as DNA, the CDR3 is TGTGCCAGCAGCTTAGCGGGCAGTCAGCCCCAGCATTTT. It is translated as CASSLAGSQPQHF.